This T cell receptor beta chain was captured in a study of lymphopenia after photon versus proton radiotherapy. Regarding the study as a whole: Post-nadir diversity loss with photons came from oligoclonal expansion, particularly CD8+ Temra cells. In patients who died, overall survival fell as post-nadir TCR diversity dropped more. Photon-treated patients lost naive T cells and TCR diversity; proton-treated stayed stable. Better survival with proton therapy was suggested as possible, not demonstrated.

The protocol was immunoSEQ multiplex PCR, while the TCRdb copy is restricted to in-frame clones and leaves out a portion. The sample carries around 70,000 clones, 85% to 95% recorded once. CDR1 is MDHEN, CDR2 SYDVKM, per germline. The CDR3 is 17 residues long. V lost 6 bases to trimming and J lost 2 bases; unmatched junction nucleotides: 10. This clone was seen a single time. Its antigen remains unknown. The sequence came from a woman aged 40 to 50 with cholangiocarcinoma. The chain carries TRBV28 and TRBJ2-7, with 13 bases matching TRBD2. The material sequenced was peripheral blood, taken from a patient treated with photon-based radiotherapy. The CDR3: CASSRGLAGVGPYEQYF. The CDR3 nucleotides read TGTGCCAGCAGCCGAGGACTAGCGGGAGTGGGGCCCTACGAGCAGTACTTC. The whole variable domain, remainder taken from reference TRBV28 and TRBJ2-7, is DVKVTQSSRYLVKRTGEKVFLECVQDMDHENMFWYRQDPGLGLRLIYFSYDVKMKEKGDIPEGYSVSREKKERFSLILESASTNQTSMYLCASSRGLAGVGPYEQYFGPGTRLTVT.